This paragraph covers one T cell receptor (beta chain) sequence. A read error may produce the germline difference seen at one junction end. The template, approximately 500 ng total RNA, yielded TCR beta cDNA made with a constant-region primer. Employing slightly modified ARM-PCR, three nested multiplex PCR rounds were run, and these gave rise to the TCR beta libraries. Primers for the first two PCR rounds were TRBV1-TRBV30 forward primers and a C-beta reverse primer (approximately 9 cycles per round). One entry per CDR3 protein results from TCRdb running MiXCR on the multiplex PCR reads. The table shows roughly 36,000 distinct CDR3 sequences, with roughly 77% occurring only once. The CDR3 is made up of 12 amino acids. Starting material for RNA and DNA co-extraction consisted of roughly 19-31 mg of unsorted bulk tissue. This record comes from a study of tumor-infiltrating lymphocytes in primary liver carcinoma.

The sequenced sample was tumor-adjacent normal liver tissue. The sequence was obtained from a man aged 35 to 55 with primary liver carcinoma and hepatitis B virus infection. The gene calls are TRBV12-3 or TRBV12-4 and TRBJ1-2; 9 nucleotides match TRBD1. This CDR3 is CAIGQGIDGYTF. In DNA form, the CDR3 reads TGCGCCATTGGACAGGGGATCGATGGCTACACCTTC.